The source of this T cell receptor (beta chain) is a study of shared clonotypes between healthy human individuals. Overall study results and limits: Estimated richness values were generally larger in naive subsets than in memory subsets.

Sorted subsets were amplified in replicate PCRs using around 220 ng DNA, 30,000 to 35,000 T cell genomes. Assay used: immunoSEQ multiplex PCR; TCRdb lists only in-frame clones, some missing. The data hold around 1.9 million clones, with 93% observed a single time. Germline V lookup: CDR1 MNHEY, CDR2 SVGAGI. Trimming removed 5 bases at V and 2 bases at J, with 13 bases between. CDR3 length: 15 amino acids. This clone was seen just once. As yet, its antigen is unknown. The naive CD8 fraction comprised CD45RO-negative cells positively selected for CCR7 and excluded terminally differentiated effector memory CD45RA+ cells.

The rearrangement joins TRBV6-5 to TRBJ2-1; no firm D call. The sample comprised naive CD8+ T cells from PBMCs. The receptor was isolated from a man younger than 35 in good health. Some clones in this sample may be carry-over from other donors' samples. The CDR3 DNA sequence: TGTGCCAGCAGTCACGGACGGGTTACCTACAATGAGCAGTTCTTC. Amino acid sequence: CASSHGRVTYNEQFF.